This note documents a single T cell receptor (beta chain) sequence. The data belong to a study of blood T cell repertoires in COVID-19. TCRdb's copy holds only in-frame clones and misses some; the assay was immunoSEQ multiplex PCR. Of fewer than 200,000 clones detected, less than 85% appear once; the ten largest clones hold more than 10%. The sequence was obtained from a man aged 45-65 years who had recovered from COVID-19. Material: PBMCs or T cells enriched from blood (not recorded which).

CDR3 DNA sequence: TGTGCCAGCAGCTTAGATGAGGGCGCTCGGCCCTATGGCTACACCTTC. Translating it yields CASSLDEGARPYGYTF. The gene calls are TRBV7-8 and TRBJ1-2; the D is unclear. The CDR3 sequence is 16 residues long. V gave up 1 base and J gave up 4 bases, with 16 bases separating them. Germline V lookup: CDR1 SGHVS, CDR2 FQNEAQ.